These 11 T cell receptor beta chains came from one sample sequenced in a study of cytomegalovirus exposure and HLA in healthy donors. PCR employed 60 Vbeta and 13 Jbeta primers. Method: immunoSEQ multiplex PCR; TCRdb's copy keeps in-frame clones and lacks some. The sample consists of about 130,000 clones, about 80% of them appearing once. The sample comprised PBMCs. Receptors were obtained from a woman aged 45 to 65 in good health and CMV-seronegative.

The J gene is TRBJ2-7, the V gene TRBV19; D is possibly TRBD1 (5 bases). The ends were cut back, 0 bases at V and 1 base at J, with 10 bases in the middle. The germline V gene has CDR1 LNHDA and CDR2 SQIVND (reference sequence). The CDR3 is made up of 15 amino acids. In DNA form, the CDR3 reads TGTGCCAGTAGTATAGACAGGGTAGGATCCTACGAGCAGTACTTC. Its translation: CASSIDRVGSYEQYF.

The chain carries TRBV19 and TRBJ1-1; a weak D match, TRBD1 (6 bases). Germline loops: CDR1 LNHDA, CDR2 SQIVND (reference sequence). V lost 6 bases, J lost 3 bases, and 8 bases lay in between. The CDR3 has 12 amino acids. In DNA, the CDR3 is TGTGCCAGTAGGCACAGGGACACTGAAGCTTTCTTT. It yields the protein CASRHRDTEAFF.

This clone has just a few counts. The CDR3 DNA reads TGTGCCAGCAGACGACAGGGTAGGGAAAAACTGTTTTTT. Translated: CASRRQGREKLFF. V gene TRBV28 combines with J gene TRBJ1-4; TRBD1 aligns across 7 bases. The V gene's germline CDR1 is MDHEN and CDR2 SYDVKM. V was pared by 6 bases and J by 8 bases, with 6 bases of the junction left unmatched. The CDR3 is 13 amino acids.

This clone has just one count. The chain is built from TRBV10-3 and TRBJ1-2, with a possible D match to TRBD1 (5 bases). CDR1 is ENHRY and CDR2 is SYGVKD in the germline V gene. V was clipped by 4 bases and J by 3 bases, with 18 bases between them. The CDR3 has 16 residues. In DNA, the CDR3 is TGTGCCATCAGTGGGGGTGCGTCGGGGGACGACTATGGCTACACCTTC. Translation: CAISGGASGDDYGYTF.

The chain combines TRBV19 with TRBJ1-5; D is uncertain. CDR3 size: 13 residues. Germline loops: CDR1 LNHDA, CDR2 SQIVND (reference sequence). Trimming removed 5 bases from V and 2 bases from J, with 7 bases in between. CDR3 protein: CASSSNGNQPQHF. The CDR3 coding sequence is TGTGCCAGTAGTTCCAATGGCAATCAGCCCCAGCATTTT.

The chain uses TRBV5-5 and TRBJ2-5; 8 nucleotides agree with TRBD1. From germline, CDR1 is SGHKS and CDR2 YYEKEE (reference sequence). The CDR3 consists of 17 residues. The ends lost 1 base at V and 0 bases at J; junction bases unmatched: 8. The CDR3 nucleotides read TGTGCCAGCAGCTTGAAGGGACAGGCAACGTACCAAGAGACCCAGTACTTC. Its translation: CASSLKGQATYQETQYF.

This chain's CDR3 is CASSPGDPSYNEQFF. The DNA for the CDR3 is TGTGCCAGCTCACCGGGAGACCCCTCCTACAATGAGCAGTTCTTC. J is TRBJ2-1 and V is TRBV30, with a tentative D call TRBD2 (6 bases). Trimming pared 8 bases from V and 0 bases from J, leaving 17 bases between. The CDR3 spans 15 residues. The germline CDR1 and CDR2 sequences are GTSNPN and SVGIG (reference sequence).

In nucleotides, the CDR3 is TGTGCCAGCAGCCGGGACAGGGAAGCCGGGGAGCTGTTTTTT. This encodes CASSRDREAGELFF. The chain recombines TRBV7-7 with TRBJ2-2, with 9 bases fitting TRBD1. The V gene's germline CDR1 is SSHAT and CDR2 FNYEAQ (reference sequence). V trimming: 5 bases; J trimming: 6 bases; junction bases outside the gene matches: 4. This CDR3 has 14 amino acids.

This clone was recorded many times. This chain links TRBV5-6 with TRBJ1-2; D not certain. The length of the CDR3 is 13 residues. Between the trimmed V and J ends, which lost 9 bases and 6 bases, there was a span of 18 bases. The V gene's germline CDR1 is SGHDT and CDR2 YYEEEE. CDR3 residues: CATKPISRDGYTF. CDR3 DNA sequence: TGTGCCACCAAGCCCATCAGTCGGGATGGCTACACCTTC.

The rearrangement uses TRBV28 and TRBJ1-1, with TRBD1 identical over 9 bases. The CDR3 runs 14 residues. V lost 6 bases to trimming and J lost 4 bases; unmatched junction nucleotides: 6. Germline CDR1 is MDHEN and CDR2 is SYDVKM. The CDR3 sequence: CASSPTGGFTEAFF. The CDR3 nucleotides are TGTGCCAGCAGCCCGACAGGGGGTTTCACTGAAGCTTTCTTT.

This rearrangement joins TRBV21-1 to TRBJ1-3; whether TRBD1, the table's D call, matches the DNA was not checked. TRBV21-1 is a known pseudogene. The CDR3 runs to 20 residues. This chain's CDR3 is CASSLRGTAPLHFSGNTIYF. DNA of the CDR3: TGTGCCAGCAGCCTCAGGGGAACAGCACCACTACACTTCTCTGGAAACACCATATATTTT.